The clone carrying this T cell receptor beta chain was observed a single time. This record comes from a study of blood T cell repertoires in COVID-19. TCRdb keeps only in-frame clones here, not all; method: immunoSEQ multiplex PCR. The data show some 200,000 clones, about 80% seen once. The germline CDR1 and CDR2 sequences are SGHTA and FQGNSA. V was pared by 5 bases and J by 0 bases, with 11 bases between. The CDR3 has 15 amino acids. The chain links TRBV7-2 to TRBJ2-1, with TRBD2 as a possible D gene (5 bases). The receptor's source is a woman aged 40 to 49 with acute COVID-19. Material: PBMCs or T cells enriched from blood (not recorded which). The CDR3 loop is CASSEDLPSYNEQFF. CDR3 bases: TGTGCCAGCAGCGAGGACTTGCCCTCCTACAATGAGCAGTTCTTC.